These 8 T cell receptor beta chains came from one sample sequenced in a study of T cell responses to AZD1222 COVID-19 vaccine. The table came from immunoSEQ multiplex PCR; TCRdb's copy has only in-frame clones and leaves some out. The top ten hold around 25% of the sample, which has under 80,000 clones, approximately 79% seen once. This sample comprised peripheral blood, obtained on day 0 of MenACWY control vaccination. These receptors all come from an adult in good health.

V gene TRBV7-9 combines with J gene TRBJ2-7; 13 positions agree with TRBD2. The V gene end was trimmed by 5 bases and the J gene end by 5 bases; junction bases not matched to a gene: 6. The CDR3 loop spans 15 amino acids. Germline values: CDR1 SEHNR, CDR2 FQNEAQ (reference sequence). The CDR3 nucleotides read TGTGCCAGCAGCCCCGGACTAGCGGGAGTAGACGAGCAGTACTTC. Residues: CASSPGLAGVDEQYF.

V gene TRBV5-1 combines with J gene TRBJ2-7; 7 bases are shared with TRBD1. From germline, CDR1 is SGHRS and CDR2 YFSETQ. This CDR3 has 15 residues. V was pared by 0 bases and J by 4 bases, with 7 bases of the junction left unmatched. The CDR3 loop is CASSLALTGKYEQYF. The CDR3 region has the DNA TGCGCCAGCAGCTTGGCCCTGACAGGGAAATACGAGCAGTACTTC.

The chain has TRBV2 and TRBJ2-7, with 7 bases matching TRBD1. This CDR3 has 14 amino acids. Germline loops: CDR1 SNHLY, CDR2 FYNNEI. With 2 bases clipped from V and 2 bases from J, the junction kept 3 bases outside the gene matches. The CDR3 sequence: CASSEKGATYEQYF. The CDR3 nucleotides read TGTGCCAGCAGTGAAAAGGGGGCCACCTACGAGCAGTACTTC.

This clone was observed a handful of times. J is TRBJ1-1 and V is TRBV7-2; D unresolved. V shed 5 bases and J shed 11 bases, with 18 bases lying between them. The germline CDR1 and CDR2 sequences are SGHTA and FQGNSA. The CDR3 totals 13 residues. This CDR3 reads CASSEGAIPGAFF. The CDR3 DNA sequence: TGTGCCAGCAGCGAAGGAGCGATACCGGGGGCTTTCTTT.

The chain recombines TRBV6-5 with TRBJ2-4; D might be TRBD1 (5 bases). The V end was cut by 4 bases, the J end by 5 bases, with 12 bases between. This CDR3 comprises 14 residues. Germline CDR1 reads MNHEY; CDR2 reads SVGAGI. CDR3 region: CASSSKGKQNIQYF. The CDR3 DNA is TGTGCCAGCAGTTCCAAGGGGAAACAAAACATTCAGTACTTC.

V gene TRBV2 combines with J gene TRBJ2-3; possible D gene TRBD1, 5 bases. V dropped 4 bases and J dropped 2 bases, with 13 bases sitting between them. This CDR3 contains 15 residues. CDR1 is SNHLY, CDR2 FYNNEI, per germline. DNA of the CDR3: TGTGCCAGCAGTGGGCAGGGCTCTTTCACAGATACGCAGTATTTT. As protein: CASSGQGSFTDTQYF.

Only a few counts were recorded for this clone. The chain recombines TRBV21-1 with TRBJ2-7; the table's D call TRBD2 went unverified against the DNA. TRBV21-1 is annotated as a pseudogene. CDR3 length: 16 amino acids. DNA of the CDR3: TGTGCCAGCAGCAAAATGGAGGGGCGGAGAGCCTACGAGCAGTACTTC. Translation: CASSKMEGRRAYEQYF.

The V call is TRBV5-8, the J call TRBJ2-3; TRBD2 matches 13 bases. CDR3 length: 15 amino acids. The ends lost 4 bases at V and 8 bases at J; junction bases unmatched: 7. CDR1 is SGHTS and CDR2 is YDEGEE in the germline V gene. The CDR3 spells CASSRTSGRPVTQYF. The CDR3 nucleotides read TGTGCCAGCAGCCGGACTAGCGGGAGACCAGTTACGCAGTATTTT.